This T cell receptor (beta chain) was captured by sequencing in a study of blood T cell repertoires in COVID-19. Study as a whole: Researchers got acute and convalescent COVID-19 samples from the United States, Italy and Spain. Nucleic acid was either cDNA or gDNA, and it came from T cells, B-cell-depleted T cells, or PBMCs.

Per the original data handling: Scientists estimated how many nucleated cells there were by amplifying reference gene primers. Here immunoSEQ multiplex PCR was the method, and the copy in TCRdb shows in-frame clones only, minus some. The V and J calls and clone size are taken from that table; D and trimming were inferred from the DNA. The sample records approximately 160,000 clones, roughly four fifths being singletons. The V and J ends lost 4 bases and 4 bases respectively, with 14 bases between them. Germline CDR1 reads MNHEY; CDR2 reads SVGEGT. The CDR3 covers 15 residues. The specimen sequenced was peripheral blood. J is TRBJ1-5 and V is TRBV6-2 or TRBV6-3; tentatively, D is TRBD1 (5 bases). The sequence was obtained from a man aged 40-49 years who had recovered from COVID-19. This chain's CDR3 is CASSSSQGRNQPQHF. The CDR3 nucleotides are TGTGCCAGCAGTTCAAGTCAGGGTAGAAATCAGCCCCAGCATTTT.